Each of the 2 T cell receptor beta chains below was sequenced from the same sample in a study of blood T cell repertoires in COVID-19. TCRdb's table, derived via immunoSEQ multiplex PCR, lists solely in-frame clones and lacks some. The sample includes 100,000 to 150,000 clones, roughly 86% seen only once; the top ten take about 10%. Sequenced input: peripheral blood. These receptors came from a woman in her 70s with COVID-19, enrolled during active disease.

This clone has a single count. The rearrangement links TRBV27 to TRBJ2-5; D is ambiguous. The CDR3 has 15 amino acids. With 5 bases removed from V and 5 bases from J, the gap between germline ends came to 18 bases. Germline V lookup: CDR1 MNHEY, CDR2 SMNVEV (reference sequence). As DNA, the CDR3 is TGTGCCAGCAGTCCAACCTTTCTGGGTAGCGAGACCCAGTACTTC. It is translated as CASSPTFLGSETQYF.

The gene calls are TRBV28 and TRBJ1-5; no clear D. V lost 1 base and J lost 0, with 10 bases in between. This CDR3 contains 16 residues. The V gene's germline CDR1 is MDHEN and CDR2 SYDVKM. CDR3 sequence reads: CASSLFDYYSNQPQHF. For the CDR3, the DNA is TGTGCCAGCAGTTTATTTGATTACTATAGCAATCAGCCCCAGCATTTT. The variable domain in full, completed from reference TRBV28 and TRBJ1-5, reads DVKVTQSSRYLVKRTGEKVFLECVQDMDHENMFWYRQDPGLGLRLIYFSYDVKMKEKGDIPEGYSVSREKKERFSLILESASTNQTSMYLCASSLFDYYSNQPQHFGDGTRLSIL.